Below, 14 T cell receptor beta chains from the same sample are listed, as sequenced in a study of blood T cell repertoires in COVID-19. Assay: immunoSEQ multiplex PCR; the TCRdb copy retains only in-frame clones and omits some. Of about 70,000 clones in the sample, about 90% are singletons; the top ten hold 10% to 15%. The specimen was peripheral blood. These receptors came from a human donor in a cohort sampled during active COVID-19.

The chain combines TRBV27 with TRBJ2-6, with TRBD1 identical over 7 bases. V shed 5 bases and J 0 bases; nucleotides not matched to a gene: 7. Germline CDR1 MNHEY, CDR2 SMNVEV (reference sequence). The CDR3 covers 17 residues. CDR3 protein: CASSPRDSFSGANVLTF. For the CDR3, the DNA is TGTGCCAGCAGTCCCCGGGACAGTTTCTCTGGGGCCAACGTCCTGACTTTC. The variable domain in full, with the rest retrieved from reference TRBV27 and TRBJ2-6, is EAQVTQNPRYLITVTGKKLTVTCSQNMNHEYMSWYRQDPGLGLRQIYYSMNVEVTDKGDVPEGYKVSRKEKRNFPLILESPSPNQTSLYFCASSPRDSFSGANVLTFGAGSRLTVL.

V gene TRBV7-2 combines with J gene TRBJ2-7, with unresolved D. Trimming cost V 0 bases and J 0 bases, with 12 bases left between them. The germline V gene encodes CDR1 SGHTA and CDR2 FQGNSA. The CDR3 is 16 residues long. The CDR3 sequence is CASSLAVGDISYEQYF. In DNA form, the CDR3 reads TGTGCCAGCAGCTTAGCCGTTGGTGACATCTCCTACGAGCAGTACTTC.

The chain links TRBV28 to TRBJ1-1, with TRBD1 identical over 7 bases. After removal of 2 bases from V and 6 bases from J, the junction contained 3 bases not matched to a gene. Germline V lookup: CDR1 MDHEN, CDR2 SYDVKM. The CDR3 has 13 residues. The DNA of the CDR3 is TGTGCCAGCAGTTTAACGACAGGGCCTGAAGCTTTCTTT. Its translation: CASSLTTGPEAFF.

The rearrangement uses TRBV28 and TRBJ1-5; possible D gene TRBD1, 5 bases. Per the germline V gene, CDR1 is MDHEN and CDR2 is SYDVKM. This CDR3 is 13 amino acids long. V lost 7 bases, J lost 7 bases, and 14 bases lay in between. The DNA of the CDR3 is TGTGCCAGCAAACGTTCAGGGAAGCAGCCCCAGCATTTT. The encoded protein is CASKRSGKQPQHF. Variable domain in full (rest from reference TRBV28 and TRBJ1-5): DVKVTQSSRYLVKRTGEKVFLECVQDMDHENMFWYRQDPGLGLRLIYFSYDVKMKEKGDIPEGYSVSREKKERFSLILESASTNQTSMYLCASKRSGKQPQHFGDGTRLSIL.

The chain links TRBV5-8 to TRBJ2-3; 8 bases match TRBD2. There are 14 residues in the CDR3. CDR1 is SGHTS and CDR2 is YDEGEE in the germline V gene. With V trimmed by 4 bases and J by 1 base, 2 bases remained unmatched. The CDR3 region is CASSPAGGTDTQYF. CDR3 DNA sequence: TGTGCCAGCAGCCCAGCGGGGGGCACAGATACGCAGTATTTT.

This rearrangement joins TRBV7-2 to TRBJ1-1; a weak D match, TRBD1 (5 bases). The CDR3 extends over 13 amino acids. V was trimmed by 7 bases and J by 2 bases, leaving 11 bases between them. Germline V gene data show CDR1 as SGHTA and CDR2 as FQGNSA. The CDR3 DNA sequence: TGTGCCAGCAATCGACAGAGAAACACTGAAGCTTTCTTT. As protein: CASNRQRNTEAFF.

The rearrangement uses TRBV27 and TRBJ2-1, with TRBD2 as a possible D gene (7 bases). CDR1 is MNHEY and CDR2 is SMNVEV in the germline V gene (reference sequence). V shed 2 bases and J shed 5 bases, with 10 bases lying between them. The CDR3 spans 14 residues. The CDR3 is CASSLGGGHNEQFF. CDR3 coding DNA: TGTGCCAGCAGTTTAGGGGGGGGCCACAATGAGCAGTTCTTC.

The chain couples TRBV15 to TRBJ2-1, with TRBD2 matching over 13 bases. CDR1 and CDR2 from the germline V gene are LNHNV and YYDKDF (reference sequence). V gave up 3 bases and J gave up 9 bases; unmatched junction bases: 14. The length of the CDR3 is 18 residues. CDR3 sequence reads: CATSSVRDGTSGVVEQFF. The CDR3, as DNA: TGTGCCACCAGCAGTGTTAGGGACGGGACTAGCGGGGTTGTTGAGCAGTTCTTC.

This clone was recorded once. The chain carries TRBV6-6 and TRBJ1-5; 10 bases line up with TRBD1. Germline assignment: CDR1 MNHNY and CDR2 SVGAGI (reference sequence). V was pared by 4 bases and J by 7 bases, with 7 bases of the junction left unmatched. The CDR3 covers 15 residues. CDR3 protein: CASSSTTGGGQPQHF. In DNA form, the CDR3 reads TGTGCCAGCAGTTCCACGACAGGGGGCGGGCAGCCCCAGCATTTT.

The J gene is TRBJ2-7, the V gene TRBV11-3, with D possibly matching TRBD1 (6 bases). The V end lost 0 bases, the J end lost 7 bases, and 10 bases lay between the germline ends. The CDR3 spans 13 residues. Germline loops: CDR1 SGHNT, CDR2 YENEEA. The CDR3 loop is CASSLEAQGEQYF. The CDR3 region has the DNA TGTGCCAGCAGCTTAGAGGCCCAGGGGGAGCAGTACTTC.

This chain connects TRBV18 to TRBJ2-1; D is perhaps TRBD2 (7 bases). Germline V lookup: CDR1 KGHSH, CDR2 LQKENI. V was shortened by 3 bases and J by 4 bases, with 16 bases between the two germline ends. The CDR3 is made up of 16 amino acids. The DNA of the CDR3 is TGTGCCAGCTCACCCCTATACGGGGGGCATTACAATGAGCAGTTCTTC. Residues: CASSPLYGGHYNEQFF.

The rearrangement joins TRBV5-6 to TRBJ1-2; no reliable D call. With 3 bases removed from V and 8 bases from J, the gap between germline ends came to 17 bases. The germline gives CDR1 SGHDT, CDR2 YYEEEE. The CDR3 runs to 14 residues. The CDR3 DNA follows: TGTGCCAGCAGCTCTAAACTTCGGGCGGGGGGCTACACCTTC. Translating it yields CASSSKLRAGGYTF.

The sample holds a few counts of this clone. The genes are TRBV11-2 and TRBJ2-1; 9 bases are a match to TRBD2. The CDR3 contains 16 residues. The V gene end was trimmed by 1 base and the J gene end by 6 bases; junction bases not matched to a gene: 7. CDR1 and CDR2 from the germline V gene are SGHAT and FQNNGV. Here the CDR3 reads CASSLGGGGVRNEQFF. The CDR3 bases are TGTGCCAGCAGCTTAGGAGGCGGGGGGGTTCGCAATGAGCAGTTCTTC.

The genes are TRBV28 and TRBJ1-3, with D maybe TRBD1 (5 bases). CDR3 length equals 16 residues. From germline, CDR1 is MDHEN and CDR2 SYDVKM. V shed 3 bases and J shed 2 bases, with 14 bases lying between them. As DNA, the CDR3 is TGTGCCAGCAGTTTCCGGACCGGAGGGGCTGGAAACACCATATATTTT. Its protein product is CASSFRTGGAGNTIYF.